Listed below are T cell receptor beta chains from one sample, sequenced in a study of cytomegalovirus exposure and HLA in healthy donors. Sequencing used immunoSEQ multiplex PCR; TCRdb keeps in-frame clones, though not all of them. The sample includes some 150,000 clones, 81% of them seen just once. Sequences were obtained from PBMCs. The receptors stem from a woman aged 45-65 years in good health and CMV-seronegative. Each CDR3 is given with its conserved first and last residue. D genes are given only for firm matches. Size values are once, few and many counts, or a class for expanded clones, and some rows have none.

TRBV11-2	-	-	TRBJ2-3	CASSLVEASTDTQYF	TGTGCCAGCAGCTTAGTCGAGGCTAGCACAGATACGCAGTATTTT
TRBV2	-	-	TRBJ1-2	CASSESGQASYTF	TGTGCCAGCAGTGAAAGTGGGCAGGCCAGCTACACCTTC
TRBV14	few	TRBD1	TRBJ2-7	CASSPWDRAHEQYF	TGTGCCAGCAGCCCCTGGGACAGGGCCCACGAGCAGTACTTC
TRBV19	-	TRBD1	TRBJ1-6	CASSTGQGRNSPLHF	TGTGCCAGTAGCACCGGACAGGGGAGAAATTCACCCCTCCACTTT
TRBV6-1	-	TRBD2	TRBJ2-3	CASRGAGGTDTQYF	TGTGCCAGCAGAGGGGCGGGGGGCACAGATACGCAGTATTTT
TRBV9	-	TRBD1	TRBJ1-2	CASSAGQDYGYTF	TGTGCCAGCAGCGCGGGACAGGACTATGGCTACACCTTC
TRBV30	-	TRBD1	TRBJ1-2	CAWKTGGNSGYTF	TGTGCCTGGAAGACAGGGGGGAATTCTGGCTACACCTTC
TRBV11-2	-	TRBD2	TRBJ2-7	CASSLRGKAGAYEQYF	TGTGCCAGCAGCTTACGGGGAAAGGCGGGAGCCTACGAGCAGTACTTC
TRBV5-6	-	-	TRBJ1-1	CASSWTVSNTEAFF	TGTGCCAGCAGCTGGACAGTTTCGAACACTGAAGCTTTCTTT
TRBV4-1	-	TRBD2	TRBJ2-1	CASSQTGTSEYNEQFF	TGCGCCAGCAGCCAGACCGGGACTAGTGAATACAATGAGCAGTTCTTC
TRBV5-8	-	-	TRBJ1-2	CASSLTGSSGYTF	TGTGCCAGCAGTCTTACAGGGAGCAGCGGCTACACCTTC
TRBV28	-	TRBD2	TRBJ2-1	CASSSRGGRFDTIEQFF	TGTGCCAGCAGTTCACGGGGGGGCAGGTTTGATACAATTGAGCAGTTCTTC
TRBV13	-	TRBD1	TRBJ1-4	CASSQVALGQFNEKLFF	TGTGCCAGCAGTCAGGTGGCCCTGGGACAGTTTAATGAAAAACTGTTTTTT
TRBV7-9	few	-	TRBJ2-5	CASSLKVPDLSQETQYF	TGTGCCAGCAGCTTAAAGGTTCCAGACTTATCACAAGAGACCCAGTACTTC
TRBV15	few	TRBD2	TRBJ2-1	CATTPGLAGTNEQFF	TGTGCCACCACCCCGGGACTAGCGGGAACTAATGAGCAGTTCTTC
TRBV6-6	-	-	TRBJ1-1	CASRDTNTEAFF	TGTGCCAGCAGAGACACAAACACTGAAGCTTTCTTT
TRBV5-1	few	TRBD1	TRBJ1-1	CASSGRTGKVTEAFF	TGCGCCAGCAGCGGCCGGACAGGGAAGGTAACTGAAGCTTTCTTT
TRBV27	-	TRBD2	TRBJ2-7	CASSWREGSYEQYF	TGTGCCAGCTCGTGGAGGGAGGGCTCCTACGAGCAGTACTTC
TRBV12-2	-	-	TRBJ1-5	CARNRAGTQPNQPQHF	TGTGCAAGGAACAGGGCCGGGACCCAACCTAATCAGCCCCAGCATTTT
TRBV5-4	-	TRBD1	TRBJ1-2	CASSLRQGAGSGYTF	TGTGCCAGCAGCTTGCGACAGGGGGCGGGTAGCGGCTACACCTTC
TRBV5-6	-	TRBD2	TRBJ2-5	CASSFLAGGETQYF	TGTGCCAGCAGCTTCCTAGCGGGGGGAGAGACCCAGTACTTC
TRBV7-3	-	TRBD2	TRBJ2-1	CASSPDNGGTYNEQFF	TGTGCCAGCAGCCCAGACAACGGGGGGACCTACAATGAGCAGTTCTTC
TRBV9	-	TRBD2	TRBJ2-5	CASSPGTSGVQETQYF	TGTGCCAGCAGCCCCGGGACTAGCGGGGTTCAAGAGACCCAGTACTTC
TRBV30	-	-	TRBJ2-3	CAWSLYGLITDTQYF	TGTGCCTGGAGTCTTTACGGACTTATCACAGATACGCAGTATTTT
TRBV27	few	-	TRBJ1-2	CASSLLFGDNYGYTF	TGTGCCAGCAGTTTATTGTTCGGGGATAACTATGGCTACACCTTC
TRBV2	few	TRBD1	TRBJ1-5	CASSAEGALQPQHF	TGTGCCAGCAGTGCGGAGGGGGCGCTTCAGCCCCAGCATTTT
TRBV27	-	TRBD2	TRBJ2-1	CASSRRLASFNEQFF	TGTGCCAGCAGTCGGCGACTAGCGTCCTTCAATGAGCAGTTCTTC
TRBV27	-	TRBD1	TRBJ1-1	CASLSGTGRHTEAFF	TGTGCCAGTCTCTCTGGGACAGGGAGGCACACTGAAGCTTTCTTT
TRBV18	-	-	TRBJ2-3	CASSPPAGISTDTQYF	TGTGCCAGCTCACCACCGGCGGGAATAAGCACAGATACGCAGTATTTT
TRBV5-1	-	-	TRBJ2-5	CASSSRRETQYF	TGCGCCAGCTCTAGCAGGAGGGAGACCCAGTACTTC
TRBV28	-	TRBD1	TRBJ2-5	CASSTVRDRGGETQYF	TGTGCCAGCAGCACGGTACGGGACAGGGGCGGAGAGACCCAGTACTTC
TRBV6-6	-	TRBD1	TRBJ1-1	CASSLPGGGANFF	TGTGCCAGCAGCCTACCAGGGGGCGGCGCTAATTTCTTT
TRBV28	-	-	TRBJ2-7	CASIKDTPYEQYF	TGTGCCAGCATCAAAGACACCCCCTACGAGCAGTACTTC
TRBV28	-	TRBD1	TRBJ1-1	CASTLTGTANTEAFF	TGTGCCAGCACACTTACCGGGACAGCGAACACTGAAGCTTTCTTT
TRBV2	-	-	TRBJ1-5	CASKLEGDNQPQHF	TGTGCCAGCAAATTAGAAGGGGACAATCAGCCCCAGCATTTT
TRBV10-1	-	TRBD2	TRBJ2-5	CASSESTSGGQETQYF	TGCGCCAGCAGTGAGTCGACTAGCGGGGGGCAAGAGACCCAGTACTTC
TRBV4-3	-	-	TRBJ2-1	CASSQDSVREWFF	TGCGCCAGCAGCCAAGACTCCGTGAGGGAGTGGTTCTTC
TRBV30	-	-	TRBJ2-3	CAWSVIPQKSTDTQYF	TGTGCCTGGAGTGTAATTCCCCAGAAATCAACAGATACGCAGTATTTT
TRBV28	-	-	TRBJ2-7	CASSFLDSSYLQYF	TGTGCCAGCAGTTTCCTGGACAGTAGTTATCTGCAGTACTTC
TRBV6-1	-	-	TRBJ1-1	CASSGRGAGTEAFF	TGTGCCAGCAGTGGTCGGGGCGCGGGGACTGAAGCTTTCTTT
TRBV30	-	-	TRBJ2-2	CAWSLAPKGLGTGELFF	TGTGCCTGGAGTTTAGCCCCCAAGGGGCTAGGGACCGGGGAGCTGTTTTTT
TRBV5-1	-	TRBD1	TRBJ2-7	CASSLLQGAYEQYF	TGCGCCAGCAGCTTGTTGCAGGGGGCGTACGAGCAGTACTTC
TRBV28	-	-	TRBJ1-2	CASSPSIRETTNYGYTF	TGTGCCAGCAGTCCAAGCATAAGGGAGACGACTAACTATGGCTACACCTTC
TRBV7-8	-	TRBD1	TRBJ1-2	CASSFAQGLGGYTF	TGTGCCAGCAGCTTTGCACAGGGGCTTGGTGGCTACACCTTC
TRBV25-1	-	-	TRBJ1-4	CASSEYKGATNEKLFF	TGTGCCAGCAGTGAATATAAAGGAGCAACTAATGAAAAACTGTTTTTT
TRBV14	-	TRBD1	TRBJ2-5	CASSRDRAAKTQYF	TGTGCCAGCAGCCGGGACAGGGCGGCGAAGACCCAGTACTTC
TRBV6-5	-	TRBD1	TRBJ2-3	CASSLTGTGGTDTQYF	TGTGCCAGCAGTTTAACCGGGACAGGGGGCACAGATACGCAGTATTTT
TRBV5-8	-	-	TRBJ1-5	CASSGQPQHF	TGTGCCAGCAGCGGCCAGCCCCAGCATTTT
TRBV6-1	-	-	TRBJ2-7	CASSPVASYEQYF	TGTGCCAGCAGTCCGGTGGCTAGCTACGAGCAGTACTTC
TRBV30	-	TRBD1	TRBJ1-1	CAWSAPRQGYTEAFF	TGTGCCTGGAGCGCCCCTCGACAGGGATACACTGAAGCTTTCTTT
TRBV13	-	TRBD2	TRBJ2-1	CASSAGTSVISVVNEQFF	TGTGCCAGCAGCGCGGGGACTAGTGTTATCTCGGTTGTCAATGAGCAGTTCTTC
TRBV5-1	once	TRBD2	TRBJ2-3	CASSQGLADPPDTQYF	TGCGCCAGCAGCCAGGGACTAGCGGACCCCCCAGATACGCAGTATTTT
TRBV6-4	-	TRBD2	TRBJ2-2	CASSDSAGRDTGELFF	TGTGCCAGCAGTGACTCGGCAGGGAGGGACACCGGGGAGCTGTTTTTT